This TCR beta chain comes out of a study of blood T cells in healthy people across ages. Whole-study findings and limits: Estimates of total diversity, which came from one million sequenced T cells, were considered to be underestimates.

This CDR3 contains 14 residues. The germline V and J ends were trimmed by 3 bases and 1 base, with 8 bases remaining between them. Caucasian individuals from Russia who were healthy and aged 6 to 90 acted as donors. This clonotype appeared a few times. No antigen is known for it. Together with a sample-barcoded 5' primer, a J-beta primer mix was included in a second PCR lasting roughly 6 to 12 cycles. One entry per CDR3 protein, called by TCRdb with MiXCR from the 5' RACE reads. The sample has approximately 400,000 distinct CDR3 sequences, over 45% seen once. This TCR derives from a man between 60 and 75 years old in good health. J is TRBJ2-3 and V is TRBV12-3 or TRBV12-4; D gene ambiguous. What was sequenced was blood. The CDR3 loop is CASSLGSGTDTQYF. The CDR3 DNA follows: TGTGCCAGCAGTTTGGGGTCAGGCACAGATACGCAGTATTTT.